The 28 T cell receptor beta chains presented below share a single source sample, sequenced in a study of cytomegalovirus exposure and HLA in healthy donors. 60 Vbeta and 13 Jbeta primers were used in PCR. Libraries were prepared by immunoSEQ multiplex PCR; TCRdb keeps only in-frame clonotypes and omits some of them. The sample lists around 50,000 clones; about 80% were seen once. Material for sequencing was PBMCs. These receptors all stem from a middle-aged man in good health and CMV-seronegative.

V is TRBV27 and J is TRBJ1-6, with TRBD1 matching 7 bases. CDR1 is MNHEY, CDR2 SMNVEV, per germline (reference sequence). CDR3 length equals 16 residues. With V trimmed by 6 bases and J by 0 bases, 5 bases remained unmatched. DNA for the CDR3: TGTGCCAGCAGATTGGACAGGAGCTCCTATAATTCACCCCTCCACTTT. This codes for CASRLDRSSYNSPLHF.

V gene TRBV7-3 combines with J gene TRBJ2-3; D is unclear. The ends were cut back, 1 base at V and 5 bases at J, with 13 bases in the middle. Germline CDR1 SGHTA, CDR2 FQGTGA. The CDR3 has 15 residues. The CDR3 region has the DNA TGTGCCAGCAGCTTAAATGGGCAGATCAGAGATACGCAGTATTTT. Its protein product is CASSLNGQIRDTQYF.

The gene calls are TRBV10-2 and TRBJ2-2; 11 bases fit TRBD2. Germline CDR1 is WSHSY and CDR2 is SAAADI. V was pared by 7 bases and J by 0 bases, with 4 bases of the junction left unmatched. This CDR3 spans 16 amino acids. DNA for the CDR3: TGCGCCAGCACAGCTAGCGGGGGGTCGAACACCGGGGAGCTGTTTTTT. Amino acid sequence: CASTASGGSNTGELFF.

The chain has TRBV25-1 and TRBJ2-5; D may be TRBD2 (7 bases). With 8 bases removed from V and 5 bases from J, the gap between germline ends came to 21 bases. This CDR3 is built from 15 residues. Germline values: CDR1 MGHDK, CDR2 SYGVNS. CDR3 sequence: CASEPSGGRLETQYF. The CDR3 nucleotides read TGTGCCAGCGAACCCTCCGGGGGGCGCTTGGAGACCCAGTACTTC.

The chain couples TRBV10-3 to TRBJ1-2, with TRBD1 identical over 9 bases. With V trimmed by 6 bases and J by 3 bases, 2 bases remained unmatched. In germline, CDR1 is ENHRY, CDR2 SYGVKD. This CDR3 is built from 13 residues. The CDR3 DNA is TGTGCCATCAGGGGACAGGGCGACTATGGCTACACCTTC. Translated: CAIRGQGDYGYTF.

The rearrangement uses TRBV23-1 and TRBJ2-4, with TRBD1 identical over 9 bases. TRBV23-1 is placed among ORFs of uncertain function. The CDR3 totals 15 residues. Trimming took 1 base from V and 8 from J; bases not matched to a gene: 6. Written as DNA, the CDR3 is TGCGCCAGCAGTCAATGGAGGGGGGACAGGGACATTCAGTACTTC. Residues: CASSQWRGDRDIQYF.

The chain carries TRBV30 and TRBJ2-5, with 9 bases identical to TRBD1. Germline CDR1 is GTSNPN and CDR2 is SVGIG (reference sequence). After removal of 3 bases from V and 6 bases from J, the junction contained 2 bases not matched to a gene. CDR3 length: 12 residues. CDR3 region: CAWRQGAKTQYF. CDR3 DNA sequence: TGTGCCTGGAGACAGGGGGCAAAGACCCAGTACTTC.

The chain recombines TRBV25-1 with TRBJ1-4; D call uncertain. Deletions cut 2 bases from V and 6 bases from J, with 10 bases between. The CDR3 runs 14 residues. CDR1 MGHDK and CDR2 SYGVNS come from the germline V gene. The CDR3 DNA reads TGTGCCAGCAGTGAAAGCGGATGGGATGAAAAACTGTTTTTT. Protein product: CASSESGWDEKLFF. Full variable domain (rest looked up from reference TRBV25-1 and TRBJ1-4): EADIYQTPRYLVIGTGKKITLECSQTMGHDKMYWYQQDPGMELHLIHYSYGVNSTEKGDLSSESTVSRIRTEHFPLTLESARPSHTSQYLCASSESGWDEKLFFGSGTQLSVL.

This rearrangement joins TRBV10-3 to TRBJ2-7; 11 bases map to TRBD1. V lost 9 bases, J lost 3 bases, and 7 bases stayed unmatched. The length of the CDR3 is 14 residues. In germline, CDR1 is ENHRY, CDR2 SYGVKD. CDR3 nucleotide sequence: TGTGCCATTTCACCGGGACAGGGGGGCTACGAGCAGTACTTC. Amino acid sequence: CAISPGQGGYEQYF.

This clone was seen only a few times. V usage is TRBV13 and J usage is TRBJ2-1; D perhaps matches TRBD2 (7 bases). Germline V CDR1 and CDR2: PRHDT, FYEKMQ (reference sequence). There are 15 residues in the CDR3. The V end was cut by 0 bases, the J end by 8 bases, with 14 bases between. CDR3 DNA sequence: TGTGCCAGCAGCTTAGGCGGCGGGGGCGTTGATGAGCAGTTCTTC. Amino acid sequence: CASSLGGGGVDEQFF. The full variable domain, its missing parts supplied by reference TRBV13 and TRBJ2-1, is AAGVIQSPRHLIKEKRETATLKCYPIPRHDTVYWYQQGPGQDPQFLISFYEKMQSDKGSIPDRFSAQQFSDYHSELNMSSLELGDSALYFCASSLGGGGVDEQFFGPGTRLTVL.

The chain couples TRBV6-6 to TRBJ1-2, with TRBD1 as a possible D gene (6 bases). The V gene's germline CDR1 is MNHNY and CDR2 SVGAGI (reference sequence). Trimming left V 7 bases short and J 2 bases short, with 14 bases between. This CDR3 is built from 14 residues. CDR3 sequence: CASKKQGRNYGYTF. The CDR3 coding sequence is TGTGCCAGCAAAAAACAGGGTAGGAACTATGGCTACACCTTC.

The chain employs TRBV2 and TRBJ2-1; 8 positions match TRBD2. CDR1 and CDR2 from the germline V gene are SNHLY and FYNNEI. Germline trimming cut 3 bases from V and 6 bases from J; bases unmatched to any gene: 4. The CDR3 contains 14 residues. Written as DNA, the CDR3 is TGTGCCAGCAGTGAGAGACGGGAGGGCAATGAGCAGTTCTTC. Protein product: CASSERREGNEQFF.

The chain couples TRBV19 to TRBJ1-5; 9 nucleotides align to TRBD1. This CDR3 spans 14 amino acids. Germline CDR1 and CDR2: LNHDA and SQIVND (reference sequence). The J segment lost 6 bases and the V segment lost 3 bases, leaving 3 bases of the junction unmatched. CDR3: CASSIDRGSQPQHF. In DNA, the CDR3 is TGTGCCAGTAGTATCGACAGGGGGAGTCAGCCCCAGCATTTT.

On this clone itself: The junction shows a germline mismatch at one end, possibly a read error. V usage is TRBV2 and J usage is TRBJ2-2; D is possibly TRBD2 (5 bases). The CDR3 runs 13 residues. Germline V gives CDR1 SNHLY, CDR2 FYNNEI. The CDR3 reads CASSRQSAGELFF. Here the CDR3 DNA reads TGTGCCAGCTCTCGGCAGTCCGCCGGGGAGCTGTTTTTC.

The sample holds a few counts of this clone. The CDR3 DNA reads TGTGCCAGCAGCCAAGCCGCTAGCGGGGGTCCCGAGACCCAGTACTTC. Encoded protein: CASSQAASGGPETQYF. V is TRBV4-2 and J is TRBJ2-5, with 10 bases identical to TRBD2. Trimming cost V 1 base and J 5 bases; bases outside gene matches: 7. Germline V gene sequence: CDR1 LGHNA, CDR2 YNFKEQ. The CDR3 has 16 amino acids.

The chain joins TRBV10-3 to TRBJ1-4, with D unclear. Germline CDR1 and CDR2: ENHRY and SYGVKD. The V end lost 4 bases, the J end lost 3 bases, and 12 bases lay between the germline ends. This CDR3 spans 15 amino acids. The CDR3 coding sequence is TGTGCCATCAGTGTTTCCCGGGGTCCTAATGAAAAACTGTTTTTT. Encoded protein: CAISVSRGPNEKLFF.

The chain recombines TRBV7-8 with TRBJ1-5; 7 nucleotides align to TRBD1. Looked up from germline, CDR1 is SGHVS and CDR2 is FQNEAQ. The CDR3 consists of 15 residues. Trimming removed 5 bases from V and 3 bases from J; junction bases left unmatched: 7. CDR3: CASSNRQGYNQPQHF. In nucleotides, the CDR3 is TGTGCCAGCAGCAACAGACAGGGCTACAATCAGCCCCAGCATTTT.

V is TRBV9 and J is TRBJ2-2; D is possibly TRBD1 (6 bases). Germline V CDR1 and CDR2: SGDLS, YYNGEE. With 3 bases removed from V and 7 bases from J, the gap between germline ends came to 10 bases. This CDR3 contains 13 residues. The CDR3 loop reads CASSGTRGGELFF. The CDR3 DNA sequence: TGTGCCAGCAGCGGAACCAGGGGCGGGGAGCTGTTTTTT. Complete variable domain (other parts from reference TRBV9 and TRBJ2-2): DSGVTQTPKHLITATGQRVTLRCSPRSGDLSVYWYQQSLDQGLQFLIQYYNGEERAKGNILERFSAQQFPDLHSELNLSSLELGDSALYFCASSGTRGGELFFGEGSRLTVL.

This clone was seen a few times. The chain links TRBV7-8 to TRBJ1-6; D is unclear. Germline V gives CDR1 SGHVS, CDR2 FQNEAQ. V was shortened by 2 bases and J by 8 bases, with 13 bases between the two germline ends. The CDR3 is made up of 15 amino acids. The CDR3 DNA sequence: TGTGCCAGCAGCTTATTCGGCCCCGGAGATTCACCCCTCCACTTT. This sequence encodes CASSLFGPGDSPLHF.

The chain couples TRBV28 to TRBJ2-4, with 8 positions matching TRBD2. V gave up 6 bases and J gave up 1 base; unmatched junction bases: 8. The CDR3 has 16 amino acids. The germline V gene has CDR1 MDHEN and CDR2 SYDVKM. CDR3 in amino acids: CASSTTSVTAKNIQYF. The CDR3 coding sequence is TGTGCCAGCAGCACGACTAGCGTTACCGCCAAAAACATTCAGTACTTC.

This chain uses TRBV4-3 with TRBJ1-5; D call uncertain. V was clipped by 0 bases and J by 7 bases, with 16 bases between them. The CDR3 totals 16 residues. Germline CDR1 is LGHNA and CDR2 is YSLEER. The CDR3 region has the DNA TGCGCCAGCAGCCAAGAGGTGTGGAGGGAAGGACAGCCCCAGCATTTT. Protein: CASSQEVWREGQPQHF.

This clone has only a few counts. The chain carries TRBV4-3 and TRBJ1-6, with TRBD1 matching 8 bases. V lost 1 base and J lost 7; bases outside the gene matches: 3. CDR1 and CDR2 (germline): LGHNA, YSLEER. The CDR3 contains 15 residues. The CDR3 sequence is CASSQAGGLNSPLHF. In DNA form, the CDR3 reads TGCGCCAGCAGCCAAGCAGGGGGCCTAAATTCACCCCTCCACTTT.

This clone was counted only a few times. For the CDR3, the DNA is TGCGCCAGCAGCCAAGGGGAGGGAGGGGAGACCCAGTACTTC. Translation gives CASSQGEGGETQYF. The chain recombines TRBV4-3 with TRBJ2-5; 7 bases agree with TRBD2. The CDR3 has 14 residues. V lost 1 base and J lost 5; bases outside the gene matches: 4. Germline-derived CDR1 and CDR2 are LGHNA and YSLEER.

V gene TRBV5-1 combines with J gene TRBJ1-2; 8 nucleotides match TRBD1. This CDR3 contains 15 residues. Germline lookup yields CDR1 SGHRS and CDR2 YFSETQ. The J segment lost 6 bases and the V segment lost 2 bases, leaving 9 bases of the junction unmatched. This CDR3 reads CASSFTQDRANGYTF. CDR3 nucleotides: TGCGCCAGCAGCTTCACCCAGGACAGGGCGAATGGCTACACCTTC.

The V call is TRBV5-4, the J call TRBJ1-2, with TRBD1 identical over 9 bases. The CDR3 runs 16 residues. V lost 3 bases to trimming and J lost 6 bases; unmatched junction nucleotides: 12. In germline, CDR1 is SGHNT, CDR2 YYREEE (reference sequence). CDR3 DNA: TGTGCCAGCAGCTGGGGGTTCGACAGGGGGGTTGATGGCTACACCTTC. Protein sequence: CASSWGFDRGVDGYTF.

V is TRBV5-1 and J is TRBJ2-5; weak D call: TRBD2 (5 bases). The CDR3 extends over 14 amino acids. Trimming shortened V by 0 bases and J by 5 bases, and 11 bases separated the two germline ends. Germline CDR1 is SGHRS and CDR2 is YFSETQ. CDR3 residues: CASSLDPGSETQYF. The CDR3 DNA sequence: TGCGCCAGCAGCTTGGATCCGGGGAGCGAGACCCAGTACTTC.

The chain employs TRBV7-9 and TRBJ2-1; 11 bases agree with TRBD2. There are 15 residues in the CDR3. The germline V gene encodes CDR1 SEHNR and CDR2 FQNEAQ (reference sequence). V was clipped by 1 base and J by 8 bases; unmatched bases: 4. The CDR3 protein is CASSLDSGGAHEQFF. The CDR3 nucleotides are TGTGCCAGCAGCTTAGATAGCGGGGGGGCCCATGAGCAGTTCTTC.

The chain carries TRBV6-1 and TRBJ2-1; 10 bases map to TRBD1. The germline gives CDR1 MNHNS, CDR2 SASEGT. V lost 6 bases and J lost 4; bases outside the gene matches: 6. The CDR3 length is 15 residues. In DNA, the CDR3 is TGTGCCAGCAGCAAGGACAGGGGGTCGTACAATGAGCAGTTCTTC. Translated, it gives CASSKDRGSYNEQFF.